These T cell receptor beta chains were read from a single sample in a study of cytomegalovirus exposure and HLA in healthy donors. Clones were sequenced by immunoSEQ multiplex PCR, and TCRdb holds only the in-frame ones, with some missing. The sample lists 180,000 or so clones; 78% were seen once. Sequencing was done on a sample of PBMCs. The origin of the receptors is a female donor in good health and CMV-seronegative. Both conserved end residues are trimmed from each CDR3.

v_gene | CDR3aa
TRBV15 | ATSRENRLGEQY
TRBV2 | ASRAVDTEAF
TRBV10-3 | AISVINPGQGGSGANVLT
TRBV28 | ASSPGTGNTGELF
TRBV15 | ATSRDRGRHEQY
TRBV30 | AWSSEGGFYGYT
TRBV15 | ATSREGGTGQEKLF
TRBV5-6 | ASIPRGTGETQY
TRBV4-2 | ASSQAGDTYGYT
TRBV18 | ASSGTSGTDTQY
TRBV7-8 | ASSPRFGQGTYEQY
TRBV6-1 | ASRREPRDYGYT
TRBV27 | ASSFGSSGRNEQF
TRBV9 | ASSPRRPAGWSYEQY
TRBV19 | ASSKTGARGEQY
TRBV27 | ASSGATGELF
TRBV5-4 | ASSLHSGEKLF
TRBV9 | ASSVFWEVGEQF
TRBV6-5 | ASSYSKGYEQY
TRBV7-9 | ASSPPGDTQY
TRBV4-1 | ASSQVSSPVITDTQY
TRBV16 | ASSQSGLLNTEAF
TRBV29-1 | SALGSYGYT
TRBV4-2 | ASSQPLAGGSQF
TRBV30 | AGTGKAYEQY
TRBV7-8 | ASSLMSYSNQPQH
TRBV11-1 | ASSPQSTHEGGTQY
TRBV9 | ASSVGSSGGYYEQY
TRBV19 | ASSILYNEQF
TRBV21-1 | ASSFDGPREAEETQY
TRBV10-3 | AISESNPGQDAKAF
TRBV6-5 | ASREGGGAVETQY
TRBV5-8 | ASTPGTLEGQPQH
TRBV4-2 | ASSQDLAGTSTDTQY
TRBV9 | ASSGNRVGYT
TRBV9 | ASSVGGKGYT
TRBV30 | AWSTSGQNQPQH
TRBV7-9 | SSSSVGRVAF
TRBV19 | ASSGQGQETQY
TRBV6-1 | ASFTGSLLWY
TRBV7-9 | ASSSRQKNTEAF
TRBV5-6 | ASRSSSYEQY
TRBV9 | ASSPGGSVYNEQF